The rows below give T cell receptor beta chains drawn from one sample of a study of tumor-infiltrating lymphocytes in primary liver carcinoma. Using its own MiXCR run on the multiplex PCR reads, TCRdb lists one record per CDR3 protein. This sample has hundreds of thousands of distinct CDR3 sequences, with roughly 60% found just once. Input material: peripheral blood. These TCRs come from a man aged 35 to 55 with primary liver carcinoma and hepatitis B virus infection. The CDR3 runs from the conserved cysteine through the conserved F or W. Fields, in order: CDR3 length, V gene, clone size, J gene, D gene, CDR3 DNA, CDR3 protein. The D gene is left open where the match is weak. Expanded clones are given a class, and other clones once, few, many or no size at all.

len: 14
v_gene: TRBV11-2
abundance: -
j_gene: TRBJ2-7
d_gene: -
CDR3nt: TGTGCCGGCAGCTTAGATGCCAGGTCCTACGAGCAGTACTTC
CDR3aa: CAGSLDARSYEQYF

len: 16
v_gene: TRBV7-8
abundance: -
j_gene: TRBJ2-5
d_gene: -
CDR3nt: TGTGCCAGCAGCCCCGGGGGAGTTGGGTACCAAGAGACCCAGTACTTC
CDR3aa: CASSPGGVGYQETQYF

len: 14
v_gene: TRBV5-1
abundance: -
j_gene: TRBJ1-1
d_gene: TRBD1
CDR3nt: TGCGCCAGCAGCTGGAGGGGACAGGGATCTGAAACTTTCTTT
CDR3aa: CASSWRGQGSETFF

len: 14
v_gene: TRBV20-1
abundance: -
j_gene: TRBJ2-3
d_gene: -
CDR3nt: TGCAGTGCTAGAGACGCTTATAGCACAGATACGCAGTATTTT
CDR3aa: CSARDAYSTDTQYF

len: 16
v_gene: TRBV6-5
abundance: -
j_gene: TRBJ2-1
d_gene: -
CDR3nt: TGTGCCAGCAGTTCACGGACCCCCGTGGGGTACAATGAGCAGTTCTTC
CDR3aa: CASSSRTPVGYNEQFF

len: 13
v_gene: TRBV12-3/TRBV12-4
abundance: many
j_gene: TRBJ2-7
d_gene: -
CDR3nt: TGTGCCAGCAGTTCCGGACAGTCCTACGAGCAGTACTTC
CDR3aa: CASSSGQSYEQYF

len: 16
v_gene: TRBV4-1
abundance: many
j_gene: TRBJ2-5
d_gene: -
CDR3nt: TGCGCCAGCAGCCCTCAGGGGGAGGCGTACCAAGAGACCCAGTACTTC
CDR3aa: CASSPQGEAYQETQYF

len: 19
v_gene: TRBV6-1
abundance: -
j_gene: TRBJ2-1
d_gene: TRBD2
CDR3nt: TGTGCCAGCAGTGAAGCGCTAGCGGGAGCTGTTGGGGCCTACAATGAGCAGTTCTTC
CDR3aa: CASSEALAGAVGAYNEQFF

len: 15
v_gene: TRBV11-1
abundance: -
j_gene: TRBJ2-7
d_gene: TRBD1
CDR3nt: TGTGCCTGCAGCTTAGACGGCGGACAGGGTGGAGAGCAATACTTC
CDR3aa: CACSLDGGQGGEQYF

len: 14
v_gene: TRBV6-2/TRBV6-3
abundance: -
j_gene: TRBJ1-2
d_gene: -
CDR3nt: TGTACCAGCAGTACCACGGCTTCTAACTATTGCTACACCTTC
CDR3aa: CTSSTTASNYCYTF

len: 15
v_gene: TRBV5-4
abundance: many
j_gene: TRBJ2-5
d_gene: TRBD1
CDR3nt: TGTGCCAGCAGCCCTAAGGACAGGGGAGGGGAGACCCAGTACTTC
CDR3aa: CASSPKDRGGETQYF

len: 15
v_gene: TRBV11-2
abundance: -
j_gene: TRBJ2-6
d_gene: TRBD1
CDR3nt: TGTGCCAGCAGCTTACAGGGGGCCAGGGCCAACGTCCTGATTTTC
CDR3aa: CASSLQGARANVLIF

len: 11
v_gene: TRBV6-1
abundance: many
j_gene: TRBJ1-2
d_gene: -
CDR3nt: TGTGCCAGCACCACAGGGTTCGGCTACACCTTC
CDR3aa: CASTTGFGYTF

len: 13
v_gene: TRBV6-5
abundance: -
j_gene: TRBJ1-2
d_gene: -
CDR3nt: TGTGTCAGCAGCTACTCTCCAGGGAACGGCTACACCTTC
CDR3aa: CVSSYSPGNGYTF

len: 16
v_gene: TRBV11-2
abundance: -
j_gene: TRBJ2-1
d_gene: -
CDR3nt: TGTGCCAGCAGCTTAGGGGGGCCGGATTCATACAATGAGCAGTTCTTC
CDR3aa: CASSLGGPDSYNEQFF

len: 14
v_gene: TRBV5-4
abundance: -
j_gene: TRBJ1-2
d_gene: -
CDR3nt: TGTGCTAGCAGCTCCTACGAACGTCTCTATGGCTACACCTTC
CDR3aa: CASSSYERLYGYTF

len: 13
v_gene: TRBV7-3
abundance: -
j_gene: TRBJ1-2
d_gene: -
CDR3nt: TGTGCCAGCAGCTTAGACAAGAACTATGGCTACATCTTC
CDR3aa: CASSLDKNYGYIF

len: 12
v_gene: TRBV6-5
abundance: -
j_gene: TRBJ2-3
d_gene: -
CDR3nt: TGTGCCAGCAGCCGACCGTCGGATACGCAGTATTTT
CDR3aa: CASSRPSDTQYF

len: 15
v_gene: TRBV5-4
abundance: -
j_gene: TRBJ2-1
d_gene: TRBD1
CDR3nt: TGTGCCAGCAGCAAAAAGGACAGGGACAACAATGAGCAGTTCTTC
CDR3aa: CASSKKDRDNNEQFF

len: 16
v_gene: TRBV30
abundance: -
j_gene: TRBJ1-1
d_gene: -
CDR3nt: TGTGCCTGGAGTGCAGTTGGGGGGGGCACTGGGACTGAAGCTTTCTTT
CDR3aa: CAWSAVGGGTGTEAFF

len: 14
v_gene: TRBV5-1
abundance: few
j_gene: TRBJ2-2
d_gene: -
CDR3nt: TGCGCCAGCAGCTTGGATACAGTCACCGGGGAGCTGTTTTTT
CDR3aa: CASSLDTVTGELFF

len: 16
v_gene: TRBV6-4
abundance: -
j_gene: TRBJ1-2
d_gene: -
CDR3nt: TGTGCCAGCATAACCTACCCCCGGGCGCGAGGGATAGGCTACACCTTC
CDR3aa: CASITYPRARGIGYTF

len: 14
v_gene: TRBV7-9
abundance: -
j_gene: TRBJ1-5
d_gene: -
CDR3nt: TGTGCCAGCAGCCCAGAAGGGGAAGAACAGCCCCAGCATTTT
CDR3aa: CASSPEGEEQPQHF

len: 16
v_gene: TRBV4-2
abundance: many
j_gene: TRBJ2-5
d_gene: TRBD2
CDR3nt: TGTGCCAGCAGCCAAGAGGGAGCGGGAGGGCTGGAGACCCAGTACTTC
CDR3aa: CASSQEGAGGLETQYF

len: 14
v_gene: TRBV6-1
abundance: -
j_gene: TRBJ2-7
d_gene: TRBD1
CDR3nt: TGTGCCAGCAGTCAGTTAGAGGGGGCGTACGAGCAGTACTTC
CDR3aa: CASSQLEGAYEQYF

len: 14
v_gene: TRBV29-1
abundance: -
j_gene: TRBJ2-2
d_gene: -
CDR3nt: TGCAGCGCTGCGGGGCAGGATTACATCGGGAAGCTGTTTTTT
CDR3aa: CSAAGQDYIGKLFF

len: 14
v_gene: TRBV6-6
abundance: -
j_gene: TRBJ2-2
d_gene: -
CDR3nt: TGTGTCAGCAGTTACCCCTCGGGCACCGGGGAGCTGTTTTTT
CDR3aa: CVSSYPSGTGELFF

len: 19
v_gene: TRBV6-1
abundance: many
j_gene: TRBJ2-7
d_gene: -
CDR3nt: TGTGCCAGCAGAATTCCAAGGGGACCGGACGGGGCGAGCTCCTACGAGCAGTACTTC
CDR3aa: CASRIPRGPDGASSYEQYF

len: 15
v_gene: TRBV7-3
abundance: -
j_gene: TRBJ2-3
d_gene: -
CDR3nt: TGTGCCAGCAGCTTAACTACGGGAATGACAGATACGCAGTATTTT
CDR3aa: CASSLTTGMTDTQYF

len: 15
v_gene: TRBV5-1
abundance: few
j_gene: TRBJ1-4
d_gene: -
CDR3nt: TGCGCCAGCAGCTTGGAGGGGACAAACAATGAAAAACTGTTTTTT
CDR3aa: CASSLEGTNNEKLFF

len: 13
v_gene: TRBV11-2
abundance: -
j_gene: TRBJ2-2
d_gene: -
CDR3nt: TGTGGCAGCTTAAGTAGGGGTCCCGGGGAGCTGTTTTTT
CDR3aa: CGSLSRGPGELFF

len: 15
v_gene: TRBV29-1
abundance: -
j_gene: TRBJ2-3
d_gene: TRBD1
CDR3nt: TGCAGTGTCTCGACAGGGGGCCAAAGCACAGATGTGCAGTATTTT
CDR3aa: CSVSTGGQSTDVQYF

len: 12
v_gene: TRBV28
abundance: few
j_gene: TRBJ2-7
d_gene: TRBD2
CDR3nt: TGTGCCAGCCGGGGGGGGTCCTACGAGCAGTACTTC
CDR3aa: CASRGGSYEQYF

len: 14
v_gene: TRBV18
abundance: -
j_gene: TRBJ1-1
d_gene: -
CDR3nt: TGTGCCAGCTCACCAAGTCCGGGGAACACTGAAGCTTTCTTT
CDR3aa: CASSPSPGNTEAFF

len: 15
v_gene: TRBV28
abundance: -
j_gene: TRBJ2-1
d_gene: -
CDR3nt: TGTGCCAGCAGAATGACCGAAAATCTCAGGAATGAGCAGTTCTTC
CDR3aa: CASRMTENLRNEQFF

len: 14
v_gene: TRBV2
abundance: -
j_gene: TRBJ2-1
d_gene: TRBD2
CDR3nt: TGTGCCAGCAGCGAACTACTAGCGGACAATGAGCAGTTCTTC
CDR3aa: CASSELLADNEQFF

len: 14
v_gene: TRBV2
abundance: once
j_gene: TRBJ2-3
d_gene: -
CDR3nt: TGTGCCAGCAACCTAGTCAGCATTGCGGATACGCAGTATTTT
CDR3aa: CASNLVSIADTQYF

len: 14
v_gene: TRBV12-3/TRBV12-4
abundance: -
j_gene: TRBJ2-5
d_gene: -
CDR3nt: TGTGCCAGCAGTTCATCAGGGGTGCCAGAGACCCAGTACTTC
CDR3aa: CASSSSGVPETQYF

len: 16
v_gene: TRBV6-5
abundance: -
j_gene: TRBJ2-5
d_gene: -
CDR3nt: TGTGCCAGCAGTTACACGGGGGCTGGGGAGGGAGAGACCCAGTACTTC
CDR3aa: CASSYTGAGEGETQYF

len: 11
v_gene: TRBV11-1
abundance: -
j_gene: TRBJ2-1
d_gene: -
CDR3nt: TGTGCCAGCAGCTTACTGCATGAGCTGTTCTTC
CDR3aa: CASSLLHELFF

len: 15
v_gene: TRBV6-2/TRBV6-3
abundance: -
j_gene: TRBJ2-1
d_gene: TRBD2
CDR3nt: TGTGACAGCGCTGATTCTAATGGCGGGAGTAACGAGCAGTTCTTC
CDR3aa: CDSADSNGGSNEQFF

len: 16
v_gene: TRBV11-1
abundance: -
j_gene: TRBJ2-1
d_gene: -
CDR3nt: TGTGCCAGTGCCCAGAACGTCCTGAGCTCCTACAGTGAGCAGTTCTTC
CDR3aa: CASAQNVLSSYSEQFF

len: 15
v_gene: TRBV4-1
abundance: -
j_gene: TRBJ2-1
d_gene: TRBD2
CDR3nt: TGCGCCAGCAGCCAGCTGGGACTAGCGGTCAGGGAGCAGTTCTTC
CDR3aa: CASSQLGLAVREQFF

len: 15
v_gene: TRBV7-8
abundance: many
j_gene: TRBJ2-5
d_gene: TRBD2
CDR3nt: TGTGCCAGCAGCTTGACTAGCGGATACCAAGAGACCCAGTACTTC
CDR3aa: CASSLTSGYQETQYF

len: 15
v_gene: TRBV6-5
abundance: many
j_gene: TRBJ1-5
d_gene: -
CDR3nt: TGTGCCAGCAGGGGAGGACGGTATAGCAATCAGCCCCAGCATTTT
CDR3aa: CASRGGRYSNQPQHF

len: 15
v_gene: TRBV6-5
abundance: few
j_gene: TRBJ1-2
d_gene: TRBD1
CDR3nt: TGTGCCAGCAGTTTCACCCGGGACAGGGACTATGGCTACACCTTC
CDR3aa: CASSFTRDRDYGYTF

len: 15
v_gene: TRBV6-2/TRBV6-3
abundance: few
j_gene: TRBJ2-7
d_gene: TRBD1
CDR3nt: TGTGCCAGCAGGCGAGTGACGGGACAGTCCTACGAGCAGTACTTC
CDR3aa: CASRRVTGQSYEQYF

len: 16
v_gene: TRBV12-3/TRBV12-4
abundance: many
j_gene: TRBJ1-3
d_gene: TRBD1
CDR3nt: TGTGCCAGCAGCTTGGCGACAGGGGGTAATGGAAACACCATATATTTT
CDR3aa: CASSLATGGNGNTIYF

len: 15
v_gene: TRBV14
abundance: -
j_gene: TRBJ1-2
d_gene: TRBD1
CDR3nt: TGTACCAGCAGCCAAGTTCAGGACAGGGGCTATGGCTACACATTC
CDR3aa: CTSSQVQDRGYGYTF

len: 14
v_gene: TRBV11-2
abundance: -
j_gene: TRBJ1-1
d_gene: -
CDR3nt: TGTGCCAGCAGCTTATCACGGGGTTTCACTGAAGCTTTCTTT
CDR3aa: CASSLSRGFTEAFF

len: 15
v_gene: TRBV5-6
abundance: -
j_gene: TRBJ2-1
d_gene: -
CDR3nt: TGTGCCAGGAGCGTGGGCCCTAACCCTTACAATGAGCAGTTCTTC
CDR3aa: CARSVGPNPYNEQFF

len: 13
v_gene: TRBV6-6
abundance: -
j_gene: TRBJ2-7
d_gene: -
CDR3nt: TGTGTCAGCAGTTACGTAAAGAGCTACGAGCAGTACTTC
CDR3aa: CVSSYVKSYEQYF

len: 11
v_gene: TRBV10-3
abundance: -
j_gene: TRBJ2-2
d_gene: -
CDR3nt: TGCGCCATCAGTGAGACCGGGGAGCTGTCTTTT
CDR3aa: CAISETGELSF

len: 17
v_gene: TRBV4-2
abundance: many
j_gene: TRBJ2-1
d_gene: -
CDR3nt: TGTGCCAGCAGCCAATCCCTTACCTATAGCTCCTACAATGAGCAGTTCTTC
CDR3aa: CASSQSLTYSSYNEQFF

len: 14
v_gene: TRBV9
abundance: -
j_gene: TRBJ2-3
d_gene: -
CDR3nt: TGTGCCAGCAGCTATCTGACAGGTCCAGATACGCAGTATTTT
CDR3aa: CASSYLTGPDTQYF